This record concerns one T cell receptor (beta chain) sequence. The PCR made use of 60 Vbeta and 13 Jbeta primers. Profiled with immunoSEQ multiplex PCR; TCRdb holds only in-frame clones, not every one. The table lists some 72,000 clones. Germline V gene sequence: CDR1 DFQATT, CDR2 SNEGSKA (reference sequence). CDR3 size: 11 residues. J was trimmed by 5 bases and V by 6 bases; bases with no gene match: 3. This sample is drawn from a study of cytomegalovirus exposure and HLA in healthy donors. The receptor comes from a man younger than 45 in good health and CMV-seronegative. The V gene is TRBV20-1, the J gene TRBJ2-5; 7 positions match TRBD2. Specimen: PBMCs. Here the CDR3 reads CSAVGGETQYF. CDR3 nucleotide sequence: TGCAGTGCAGTCGGGGGGGAGACCCAGTACTTC.